The clone carrying this T cell receptor beta chain was counted only a few times. Its antigen is not identified. They built TCR cDNA with 5'RACE template switching, a step that put in a universal primer site and UMIs. TCRdb processed the 5' RACE reads anew with MiXCR; each CDR3 protein has one entry. The table has 100,000 to 150,000 distinct CDR3 sequences, about 7% seen once. This entry comes from a study of T cells after yellow fever vaccination. Study background: Fractions low in cell number were prepared with SMART-Seq v4 Ultra Low Input. Broader study findings: Reappearance after the booster was observed for most primary-vaccination clones (about 97% CD4, roughly 90% CD8).

Trimming removed 4 bases from V and 6 bases from J, with 9 bases in between. The CDR3 is made up of 13 amino acids. CDR1 and CDR2 from the germline V gene are SNHLY and FYNNEI. The V call is TRBV2, the J call TRBJ2-2, with D uncertain. Specimen: CD4+ T cells sorted from PBMCs, collected around 10 days after the first yellow fever vaccination. This sequence was found in a man aged 18 to 30 who received the YFV17D yellow fever vaccine. The CDR3 here is CASSGAPSGELFF. The CDR3 DNA reads TGTGCCAGCAGTGGCGCCCCCTCCGGGGAGCTGTTTTTT.